The TCR beta chain described here comes from a study of PD-L1 blockade in urothelial cancer. Across the whole study: Analyses were performed on blood at 3 weeks after treatment start (the second dose) and at 6 weeks.

In its sample, this clone was seen once. Patients had locally advanced or metastatic urothelial carcinoma. Using immunoSEQ multiplex PCR, the repertoire was profiled, and TCRdb retains in-frame clones only, with some absent. The repertoire includes 25,000 to 35,000 clones, more than 85% of them detected once, and 1.5% to 2% sits in the top ten. Germline V CDR1 and CDR2: SGHTA, FQGNSA. The CDR3 sequence is 12 residues long. Trimming pared 10 bases from V and 2 bases from J, leaving 9 bases between. The origin of this receptor is a man aged 45 to 65 with urothelial cancer. Sample: PBMCs, taken around atezolizumab (anti-PD-L1) treatment. The genes are TRBV7-2 and TRBJ1-5, with a weak D call TRBD1 (5 bases). CDR3 nucleotide sequence: TGTGCCATCCTCAGGGGCAATCAGCCCCAGCATTTT. Translated, it gives CAILRGNQPQHF.